The 2 T cell receptor beta chains given below trace back to one sample, sequenced in a study of T cell changes during pregnancy in multiple sclerosis. This table comes from immunoSEQ multiplex PCR, and its TCRdb copy is limited to in-frame clones, with some not included. The table has about 80,000 clones, 90% to 95% seen once. The sequences come from peripheral blood, collected before pregnancy. These receptors were collected from a female donor with multiple sclerosis, enrolled in a pregnancy study.

The chain has TRBV2 and TRBJ1-2; TRBD1 aligns across 7 bases. This CDR3 has 15 residues. Looked up from germline, CDR1 is SNHLY and CDR2 is FYNNEI. Germline trimming cut 3 bases from V and 5 bases from J; bases unmatched to any gene: 9. The CDR3 spells CASSEIRGALYGYTF. The CDR3 coding sequence is TGTGCCAGCAGTGAGATCAGGGGGGCGTTGTATGGCTACACCTTC.

The sample holds one count of this clone. The genes are TRBV30 and TRBJ2-3, with TRBD1 matching 9 bases. Germline assignment: CDR1 GTSNPN and CDR2 SVGIG (reference sequence). With V trimmed by 5 bases and J by 0 bases, 0 bases remained unmatched. There are 13 residues in the CDR3. CDR3 region: CAWDRGSTDTQYF. The CDR3 bases are TGTGCCTGGGACAGGGGGAGCACAGATACGCAGTATTTT. The full variable domain, its missing parts supplied by reference TRBV30 and TRBJ2-3, is SQTIHQWPATLVQPVGSPLSLECTVEGTSNPNLYWYRQAAGRGLQLLFYSVGIGQISSEVPQNLSASRPQDRQFILSSKKLLLSDSGFYLCAWDRGSTDTQYFGPGTRLTVL.